This T cell receptor beta chain was recovered during a study of shared clonotypes between healthy human individuals. In germline, CDR1 is SGHDT, CDR2 YYEEEE. The CDR3 spans 15 residues. V trimming: 6 bases; J trimming: 3 bases; junction bases outside the gene matches: 8. Points on this clone: Its antigen is still unknown.

Naive CD8 cells were CD45RO-negative, positively selected for CCR7, excluding terminally differentiated effector memory CD45RA+ cells. It was at deep level that the assay was run. Only in-frame clones appear in the TCRdb table, and some are missing; sequencing was by immunoSEQ multiplex PCR. The sample lists under 850,000 clones, 80% to 95% occurring once. General study results and limits: Generation probability values for non-shared clonotypes were lower than those for clonotypes shared by all four donors. How much donors shared clonotypes was expected to be affected by sequencing depth.

The receptor comes from a man between 25 and 39 years old in good health. The chain recombines TRBV5-6 with TRBJ2-1, with 8 bases matching TRBD2. The material sequenced was naive CD8+ T cells sorted from blood. This chain's CDR3 is CASIGSGTNYNEQFF. DNA for the CDR3: TGTGCCAGCATCGGTAGCGGGACAAACTACAATGAGCAGTTCTTC.